Many counts were recorded for the clone carrying this T cell receptor (beta chain). The antigen is undetermined. Trimming shortened V by 3 bases and J by 2 bases, and 7 bases separated the two germline ends. Germline CDR1 reads SGHVS; CDR2 reads FQNEAQ. This CDR3 is 13 amino acids long. The 5'RACE template-switching step produced TCR cDNA and added a universal primer site and UMIs. TCRdb redid the calling of the 5' RACE reads with MiXCR, one entry per CDR3 protein. The top ten clones hold just under 2.5% of a sample with approximately 110,000 distinct CDR3 sequences, around 7.4% of them seen once. The entry originates in a study of T cells after yellow fever vaccination. Study results and caveats: A small share of clonotypes appeared in both CD4 and CD8 compartments. Detected again after the booster were most primary-vaccination clones, at nearly 97% CD4 and 88% CD8.

The source material was CD4+ T cells sorted from PBMCs, sampled roughly 10 days after the first yellow fever vaccination. The origin of this receptor is a man in his late teens or twenties who received the YFV17D yellow fever vaccine. The rearrangement uses TRBV7-8 and TRBJ2-5; D is ambiguous. The CDR3 nucleotides read TGTGCCAGCAGCTTCGGCGAACAAGAGACCCAGTACTTC. As protein: CASSFGEQETQYF.